A single sample gave rise to the 27 T cell receptor beta chains below, sequenced in a study of CD8+CD57+ T cells in acquired aplastic anemia. The patients chosen for sequencing had shown expansion of CD8+CD57+ cells (detected by flow cytometry). For CDR3 and TCR beta VDJ profiling, genomic DNA was the template used. In TCRdb, the reads were re-called with MiXCR into one record per CDR3 protein. The sample carries about 58,000 distinct CDR3 sequences, roughly three fifths recorded once. The specimen sequenced was sorted CD4+, CD8+, or CD8+CD57+ T cells (not recorded which) from PBMCs. The receptors come from a human donor with aplastic anemia.

The genes are TRBV24-1 and TRBJ1-2; D may be TRBD1 (6 bases). CDR1 is KGHDR, CDR2 SFDVKD, per germline. Trimming took 4 bases from V and 6 from J, leaving 11 bases between them. This CDR3 region has 13 residues. The CDR3 DNA reads TGTGCCACCAGTGACCCTAACAGGGATGGCTACACCTTC. As protein: CATSDPNRDGYTF.

The rearrangement links TRBV24-1 to TRBJ2-3; tentatively, D is TRBD2 (5 bases). Germline CDR1 KGHDR, CDR2 SFDVKD. The V and J ends lost 5 bases and 0 bases respectively, with 11 bases between them. The CDR3 spans 15 residues. CDR3 bases: TGTGCCACCAGTGGGCCTAGCACTAGCACAGATACGCAGTATTTT. Translating gives CATSGPSTSTDTQYF.

The V gene is TRBV20-1, the J gene TRBJ1-1; no clear D gene. Deletions cut 6 bases from V and 3 bases from J, with 17 bases between. CDR3 size: 14 residues. Germline-derived CDR1 and CDR2 are DFQATT and SNEGSKA (reference sequence). For the CDR3, the DNA is TGCAGTGCCACCGCAGGAAGGGTAGACACTGAAGCTTTCTTT. Protein sequence: CSATAGRVDTEAFF.

This sequence joins TRBV25-1 and TRBJ1-2, with D perhaps matching TRBD1 (6 bases). Trimming pared 4 bases from V and 5 bases from J, leaving 17 bases between. The CDR3 extends over 15 amino acids. CDR1 is MGHDK, CDR2 SYGVNS, per germline. The CDR3 region is CASSGTDITLYGYTF. CDR3 DNA: TGTGCCAGCAGTGGGACAGACATAACCCTATATGGCTACACCTTC.

This clonotype was detected many times. The V and J genes are TRBV7-8 and TRBJ2-1, with TRBD1 matching over 8 bases. The ends lost 5 bases at V and 1 base at J; junction bases unmatched: 4. This CDR3 comprises 15 residues. Germline V gives CDR1 SGHVS, CDR2 FQNEAQ. CDR3 DNA: TGTGCCAGCAGCCTAGACAGGGGTTCCTACAATGAGCAGTTCTTC. Translation gives CASSLDRGSYNEQFF.

The chain carries TRBV10-2 and TRBJ1-4, with 7 nucleotides matching TRBD1. Germline loops: CDR1 WSHSY, CDR2 SAAADI. V shed 4 bases and J 8 bases; nucleotides not matched to a gene: 10. The CDR3 has 15 residues. The CDR3 spells CASSATGMAGEKLFF. The DNA for the CDR3 is TGCGCCAGCAGTGCGACAGGGATGGCGGGGGAAAAACTGTTTTTT.

The CDR3 is CASGDGTYGYTF. The DNA of the CDR3 is TGTGCCAGCGGGGACGGGACCTATGGCTACACCTTC. This sequence joins TRBV2 and TRBJ1-2, with D perhaps TRBD1 (5 bases). This CDR3 is built from 12 residues. Germline CDR1 is SNHLY and CDR2 is FYNNEI. V was shortened by 8 bases and J by 4 bases, with 11 bases between the two germline ends. The variable domain in full, completed from reference TRBV2 and TRBJ1-2, reads EPEVTQTPSHQVTQMGQEVILRCVPISNHLYFYWYRQILGQKVEFLVSFYNNEISEKSEIFDDQFSVERPDGSNFTLKIRSTKLEDSAMYFCASGDGTYGYTFGSGTRLTVV.

The chain combines TRBV11-2 with TRBJ2-1; 9 bases align to TRBD2. The CDR3 is made up of 17 amino acids. CDR1 and CDR2 from the germline V gene are SGHAT and FQNNGV. The junction had 14 bases not matched to a gene; V was cut back by 5 bases and J by 6 bases. CDR3 amino acids: CASSPERHSGGGNEQFF. CDR3 DNA: TGTGCCAGCAGCCCCGAGCGGCATAGCGGGGGTGGCAATGAGCAGTTCTTC. The variable domain in full, with the rest retrieved from reference TRBV11-2 and TRBJ2-1, is EAGVAQSPRYKIIEKRQSVAFWCNPISGHATLYWYQQILGQGPKLLIQFQNNGVVDDSQLPKDRFSAERLKGVDSTLKIQPAKLEDSAVYLCASSPERHSGGGNEQFFGPGTRLTVL.

This clonotype was seen only a few times. This chain uses TRBV25-1 with TRBJ2-3; 10 bases fit TRBD2. J gave up 2 bases and V 5 bases, and 10 bases lay outside the gene matches. Germline V gene sequence: CDR1 MGHDK, CDR2 SYGVNS. There are 17 residues in the CDR3. CDR3 protein: CASSNPSGRLSTDTQYF. CDR3 sequence (DNA): TGTGCCAGCAGTAACCCTAGCGGGAGATTGTCCACAGATACGCAGTATTTT.

By proportion, this clonotype is large. The genes are TRBV9 and TRBJ2-5; D remains unclear. CDR1 and CDR2 (germline): SGDLS, YYNGEE. V lost 2 bases and J lost 5, with 13 bases in between. The CDR3 spans 14 residues. The CDR3 DNA follows: TGTGCCAGCAGCGTTGGGGTGCATGAGGAGACCCAGTACTTC. Protein: CASSVGVHEETQYF.

CDR3 DNA sequence: TGCAATGTAGCGGGGGGGCCTAACAATGAGCAGTTCTTC. This codes for CNVAGGPNNEQFF. This chain connects TRBV20-1 to TRBJ2-1, with TRBD2 identical over 11 bases. Germline V gene lookup returns CDR1 DFQATT and CDR2 SNEGSKA (reference sequence). The CDR3 extends over 13 amino acids.

This clonotype was recorded a few times. This chain uses TRBV15 with TRBJ2-5; D call uncertain. The V gene's germline CDR1 is LNHNV and CDR2 YYDKDF (reference sequence). V was clipped by 0 bases and J by 4 bases, with 12 bases between them. The CDR3 has 15 residues. CDR3 in DNA: TGTGCCACCAGCAGAGATTCTGTGGGCGGAGAGACCCAGTACTTC. This encodes CATSRDSVGGETQYF.

This clonotype was seen at least ten times. V usage is TRBV6-5 and J usage is TRBJ1-5; D is unclear. The germline V gene encodes CDR1 MNHEY and CDR2 SVGAGI. The V end lost 0 bases, the J end lost 4 bases, and 10 bases lay between the germline ends. The CDR3 spans 15 residues. In DNA, the CDR3 is TGTGCCAGCAGTTACTCGAGTGGAGGGAATCAGCCCCAGCATTTT. It is translated as CASSYSSGGNQPQHF.

Only one count was recorded for this clonotype. The chain joins TRBV15 to TRBJ2-7; 11 nucleotides agree with TRBD1. Trimming took 0 bases from V and 3 from J; bases not matched to a gene: 4. Germline V gene data show CDR1 as LNHNV and CDR2 as YYDKDF (reference sequence). The CDR3 extends over 16 amino acids. CDR3 loop: CATSREGTGGHYEQYF. The CDR3 DNA reads as TGTGCCACCAGCAGAGAAGGGACAGGGGGACACTACGAGCAGTACTTC.

The chain is built from TRBV3-1 and TRBJ1-1; D is uncertain. Germline CDR1 and CDR2: LGHDT and YNNKEL (reference sequence). Trimming pared 8 bases from V and 1 base from J, leaving 2 bases between. There are 10 residues in the CDR3. Here the CDR3 DNA reads TGTGCCAGCGGGAACACTGAAGCTTTCTTT. It specifies CASGNTEAFF.

This clonotype was observed a few times. The chain has TRBV27 and TRBJ2-1; a possible D gene is TRBD2 (7 bases). The CDR3 spans 15 residues. The V end lost 5 bases, the J end lost 3 bases, and 14 bases lay between the germline ends. Germline V gene sequence: CDR1 MNHEY, CDR2 SMNVEV (reference sequence). Written as DNA, the CDR3 is TGTGCCAGCAGTAAGGGAGGGGGTTACTACAATGAGCAGTTCTTC. This gives the protein CASSKGGGYYNEQFF.

This clonotype came up a few times. The junction differs from germline at one of its ends, possibly a read error. V and J are TRBV29-1 and TRBJ2-1, with D possibly matching TRBD1 (5 bases). The V gene's germline CDR1 is SQVTM and CDR2 ANQGSEA. The CDR3 has 9 amino acids. The CDR3, as DNA: TGCAGCGTTGAAGATCAGGGCAGCTTC. This translates into CSVEDQGSF.

The rearrangement uses TRBV20-1 and TRBJ1-2; 7 bases match TRBD1. The CDR3 has 14 amino acids. Germline V gene data show CDR1 as DFQATT and CDR2 as SNEGSKA (reference sequence). Unmatched junction bases numbered 5, after V lost 3 bases and J lost 1 base. Here the CDR3 reads CSARRDRHNYGYTF. The CDR3 DNA reads TGCAGTGCTAGGAGGGACAGACATAACTATGGCTACACCTTC.

The chain has TRBV10-3 and TRBJ2-7; 8 positions match TRBD1. J was trimmed by 0 bases and V by 10 bases; bases with no gene match: 5. The CDR3 runs 13 residues. Looked up from germline, CDR1 is ENHRY and CDR2 is SYGVKD. The CDR3 DNA follows: TGTGCCAGTACCGGGACAGGCTCCTACGAGCAGTACTTC. This translates into CASTGTGSYEQYF.

This clonotype was detected ten times or more. This chain uses TRBV5-1 with TRBJ2-7; D perhaps matches TRBD2 (6 bases). V was shortened by 2 bases and J by 0 bases, with 9 bases between the two germline ends. The germline V gene encodes CDR1 SGHRS and CDR2 YFSETQ. This CDR3 has 14 amino acids. The CDR3 nucleotides are TGCGCCAGCAGCTTTTCCGGGAGCTCCTACGAGCAGTACTTC. Encoded protein: CASSFSGSSYEQYF.

The CDR3 protein is CASSQGWSSYNEQFF. CDR3 nucleotides: TGTGCCAGCAGCCAGGGCTGGAGCTCCTACAATGAGCAGTTCTTC. This chain joins TRBV3-1 and TRBJ2-1, with D hard to call. V lost 3 bases, J lost 0 bases, and 9 bases lay in between. This CDR3 has 15 residues. The germline V gene has CDR1 LGHDT and CDR2 YNNKEL (reference sequence).

CDR3 region: CATSENTGELFF. In nucleotides, the CDR3 is TGTGCCACCAGTGAGAACACCGGGGAGCTGTTTTTT. The gene calls are TRBV24-1 and TRBJ2-2; no clear D gene. This CDR3 is 12 amino acids long. Trimming removed 4 bases at V and 1 base at J, with 0 bases between. Germline-derived CDR1 and CDR2 are KGHDR and SFDVKD.

On this clonotype itself: The junction departs from the called germline gene at one end, perhaps through a read error. V usage is TRBV24-1 and J usage is TRBJ2-7; the D call may be TRBD1 or TRBD2 (5 bases each). CDR1 and CDR2 from the germline V gene are KGHDR and SFDVKD. The CDR3 consists of 15 residues. The DNA for the CDR3 is TGTGCCGCCAGTGATGTCGACGGGACCCCCTACGAGCAGTACTTC. Its protein product is CAASDVDGTPYEQYF.

This clonotype appeared a single time. The rearrangement uses TRBV4-2 and TRBJ2-1; TRBD1 is a possible D gene (5 bases). The ends were cut back, 0 bases at V and 9 bases at J, with 15 bases in the middle. The germline V gene encodes CDR1 LGHNA and CDR2 YNFKEQ. The CDR3 totals 15 residues. The CDR3 region is CASSQDPQADSEQFF. CDR3 in DNA: TGTGCCAGCAGCCAAGATCCACAGGCCGATAGTGAGCAGTTCTTC.

In DNA form, the CDR3 reads TGTGCCAGCAGGTCCGGGGATGGCTACACCTTC. Its translation: CASRSGDGYTF. The rearrangement uses TRBV5-5 and TRBJ1-2; D remains ambiguous. The CDR3 length is 11 residues. Germline V lookup: CDR1 SGHKS, CDR2 YYEKEE (reference sequence). Deletions cut 5 bases from V and 6 bases from J, with 8 bases between.

In this sample, this clonotype turned up many times. A much more abundant neighbour one base away suggests this may be a read error. The chain is built from TRBV7-9 and TRBJ2-7; D is ambiguous. The CDR3 length is 12 residues. Germline V gene data show CDR1 as SEHNR and CDR2 as FQNEAQ (reference sequence). V was clipped by 6 bases and J by 5 bases, with 11 bases between them. CDR3: CASRGIRDEQYF. Here the CDR3 DNA reads TGTGCCAGCAGGGGAATAAGGGACGAGCAGTACTTC.

This chain joins TRBV7-9 and TRBJ2-1; D is undetermined. The CDR3 covers 13 residues. The V gene's germline CDR1 is SEHNR and CDR2 FQNEAQ (reference sequence). Trimming left V 5 bases short and J 0 bases short, with 5 bases between. CDR3 in amino acids: CASSRLSYNEQFF. The CDR3 DNA reads TGTGCCAGCAGCCGACTCTCCTACAATGAGCAGTTCTTC. The full variable domain, completed using reference TRBV7-9 and TRBJ2-1, is DTGVSQNPRHKITKRGQNVTFRCDPISEHNRLYWYRQTLGQGPEFLTYFQNEAQLEKSRLLSDRFSAERPKGSFSTLEIQRTEQGDSAMYLCASSRLSYNEQFFGPGTRLTVL.